The clone carrying this T cell receptor beta chain showed up just a few times. Germline CDR1 and CDR2: GTSNPN and SVGIG (reference sequence). V dropped 8 bases and J dropped 2; count of bases not matched to a gene: 9. The CDR3 covers 14 residues. Using RNA transcripts as the source, TCR beta CDR3 regions were amplified. Initially, a first-round RT-PCR of the TCR CDR3 employed the HTBI primer set. MiXCR, applied by TCRdb to the multiplex PCR reads, yields one record per CDR3 protein. The sample has about 350,000 distinct CDR3 sequences, roughly 14% seen once. This sample was taken from a study of T cells in Graves' hyperthyroidism and ophthalmopathy.

V gene TRBV30 combines with J gene TRBJ1-5; 7 nucleotides match TRBD1. The source material was blood. The source of this sequence is a woman aged 25 to 45 with Graves' hyperthyroidism. The DNA for the CDR3 is TGTGCCCGGAATAGGGGGCTCGGCAATCAGCCCCAGCATTTT. This encodes CARNRGLGNQPQHF. The full variable domain, its missing parts supplied by reference TRBV30 and TRBJ1-5, is SQTIHQWPATLVQPVGSPLSLECTVEGTSNPNLYWYRQAAGRGLQLLFYSVGIGQISSEVPQNLSASRPQDRQFILSSKKLLLSDSGFYLCARNRGLGNQPQHFGDGTRLSIL.